This T cell receptor beta chain comes out of a study of T cell responses to AZD1222 COVID-19 vaccine. Study outcomes and limitations: With dominance at 160-218 and 743-854, vaccine-associated CD4 TCRs spanned spike.

V dropped 4 bases and J dropped 3; count of bases not matched to a gene: 5. This CDR3 is built from 15 residues. CDR1 is LNHDA and CDR2 is SQIVND in the germline V gene (reference sequence). In regard to this clone: As yet, its antigen is unknown.

Measured with immunoSEQ multiplex PCR; TCRdb has only the in-frame clones, and not every one. The table lists roughly 170,000 clones, 88% of them singletons. This sequence was found in an adult in good health. The chain has TRBV19 and TRBJ2-2; TRBD2 matches at 7 bases. This specimen was peripheral blood, taken on day 0 of AZD1222 vaccination. DNA for the CDR3: TGTGCCAGTAGTAGGGACTACCAGTACACCGGGGAGCTGTTTTTT. Translation: CASSRDYQYTGELFF. The full variable domain, rest sourced from reference TRBV19 and TRBJ2-2, is DGGITQSPKYLFRKEGQNVTLSCEQNLNHDAMYWYRQDPGQGLRLIYYSQIVNDFQKGDIAEGYSVSREKKESFPLTVTSAQKNPTAFYLCASSRDYQYTGELFFGEGSRLTVL.